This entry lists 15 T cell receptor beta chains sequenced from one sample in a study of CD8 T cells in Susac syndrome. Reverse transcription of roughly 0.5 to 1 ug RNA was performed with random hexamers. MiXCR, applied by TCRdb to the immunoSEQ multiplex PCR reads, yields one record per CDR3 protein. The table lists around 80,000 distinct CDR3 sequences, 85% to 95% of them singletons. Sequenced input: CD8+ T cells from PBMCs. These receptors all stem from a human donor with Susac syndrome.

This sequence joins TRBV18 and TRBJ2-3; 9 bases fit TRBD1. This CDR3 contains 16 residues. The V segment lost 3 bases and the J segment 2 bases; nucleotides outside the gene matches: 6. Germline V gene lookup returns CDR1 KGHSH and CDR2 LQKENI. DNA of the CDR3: TGTGCCAGCTCACCTCTGGGACAGGGATACACAGATACGCAGTATTTT. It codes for CASSPLGQGYTDTQYF.

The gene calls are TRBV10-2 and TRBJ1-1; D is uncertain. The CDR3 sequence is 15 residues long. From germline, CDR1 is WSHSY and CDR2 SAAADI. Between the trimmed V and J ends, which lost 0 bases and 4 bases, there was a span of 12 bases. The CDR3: CASSESRPELTEAFF. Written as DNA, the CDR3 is TGCGCCAGCAGTGAGTCGAGACCAGAACTCACTGAAGCTTTCTTT.

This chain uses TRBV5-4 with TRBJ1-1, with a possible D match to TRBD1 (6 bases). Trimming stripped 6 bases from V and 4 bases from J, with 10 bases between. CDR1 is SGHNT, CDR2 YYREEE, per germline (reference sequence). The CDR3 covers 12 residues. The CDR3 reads CASTRGGTEAFF. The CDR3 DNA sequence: TGTGCCAGCACCCGAGGGGGCACTGAAGCTTTCTTT.

In DNA form, the CDR3 reads TGTGCCAGCAGCCCGCGCCCGTGGGACACTTCCTATGGCTACACCTTC. Protein: CASSPRPWDTSYGYTF. V and J are TRBV9 and TRBJ1-2; tentative D call: TRBD1 (6 bases). Germline V CDR1 and CDR2: SGDLS, YYNGEE. V was cut by 4 bases and J by 4 bases, with 20 bases left in between. The CDR3 has 16 residues.

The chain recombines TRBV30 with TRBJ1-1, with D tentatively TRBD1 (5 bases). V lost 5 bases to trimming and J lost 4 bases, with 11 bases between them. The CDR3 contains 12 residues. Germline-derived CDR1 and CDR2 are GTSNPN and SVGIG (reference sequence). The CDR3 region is CAWGAGITEAFF. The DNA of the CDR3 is TGTGCCTGGGGGGCAGGGATCACTGAAGCTTTCTTT.

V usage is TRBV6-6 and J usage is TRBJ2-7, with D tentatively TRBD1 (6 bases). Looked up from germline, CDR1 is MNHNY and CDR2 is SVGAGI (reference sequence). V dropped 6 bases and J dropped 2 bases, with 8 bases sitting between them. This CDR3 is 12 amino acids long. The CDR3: CASRQGTYEQYF. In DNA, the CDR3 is TGTGCCAGCAGACAGGGAACCTACGAGCAGTACTTC.

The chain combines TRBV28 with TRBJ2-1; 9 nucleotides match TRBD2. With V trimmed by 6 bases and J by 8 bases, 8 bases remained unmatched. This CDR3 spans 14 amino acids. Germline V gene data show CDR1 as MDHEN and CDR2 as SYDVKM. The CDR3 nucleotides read TGTGCCAGCAGGTTAGCGGGAGTTTTTGATGAGCAGTTCTTC. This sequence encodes CASRLAGVFDEQFF.

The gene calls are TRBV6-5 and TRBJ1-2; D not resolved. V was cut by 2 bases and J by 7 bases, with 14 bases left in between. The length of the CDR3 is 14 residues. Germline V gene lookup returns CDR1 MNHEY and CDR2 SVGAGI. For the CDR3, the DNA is TGTGCCAGCAGTTACGCCTTTAGGGCGGGTGGCTACACCTTC. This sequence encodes CASSYAFRAGGYTF.

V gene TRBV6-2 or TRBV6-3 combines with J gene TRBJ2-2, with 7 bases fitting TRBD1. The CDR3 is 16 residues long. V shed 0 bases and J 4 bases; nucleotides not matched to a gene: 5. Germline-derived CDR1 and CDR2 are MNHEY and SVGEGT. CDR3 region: CASSYSTTGRTGELFF. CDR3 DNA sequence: TGTGCCAGCAGTTACTCGACGACAGGGCGCACCGGGGAGCTGTTTTTT.

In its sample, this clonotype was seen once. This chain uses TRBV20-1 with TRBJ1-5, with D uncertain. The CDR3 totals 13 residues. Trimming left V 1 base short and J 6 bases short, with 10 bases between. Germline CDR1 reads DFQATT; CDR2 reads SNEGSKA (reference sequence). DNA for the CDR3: TGCAGTGCTAGAGCTTCCTCTATTCAGCCCCAGCATTTT. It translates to CSARASSIQPQHF.

Here the CDR3 reads CASSFRDGETQYF. The CDR3 nucleotides read TGTGCCAGCTCCTTCCGGGACGGGGAGACCCAGTACTTC. The chain carries TRBV5-6 and TRBJ2-5, with D perhaps TRBD1 or TRBD2 (5 bases each). Germline CDR1 reads SGHDT; CDR2 reads YYEEEE. Trimming stripped 7 bases from V and 5 bases from J, with 15 bases between. The CDR3 has 13 residues.

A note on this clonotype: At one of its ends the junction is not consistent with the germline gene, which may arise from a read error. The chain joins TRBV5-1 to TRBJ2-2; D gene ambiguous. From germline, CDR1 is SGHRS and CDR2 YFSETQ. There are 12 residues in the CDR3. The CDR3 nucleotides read TGTGCCAGCAGCTTGAACACCGGGGAGCTGTTTTTT. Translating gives CASSLNTGELFF.

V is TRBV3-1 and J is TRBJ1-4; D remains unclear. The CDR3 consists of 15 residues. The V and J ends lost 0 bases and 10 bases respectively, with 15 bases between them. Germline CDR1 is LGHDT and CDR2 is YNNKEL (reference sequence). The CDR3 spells CASSQETFPRGKLFF. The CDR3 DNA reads TGTGCCAGCAGCCAAGAGACCTTCCCTAGAGGAAAACTGTTTTTT.

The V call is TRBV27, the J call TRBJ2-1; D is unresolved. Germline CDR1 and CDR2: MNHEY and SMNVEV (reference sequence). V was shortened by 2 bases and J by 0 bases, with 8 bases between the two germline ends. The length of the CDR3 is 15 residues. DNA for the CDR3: TGTGCCAGCAGTTTAGCAGATAGCTCCTACAATGAGCAGTTCTTC. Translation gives CASSLADSSYNEQFF.

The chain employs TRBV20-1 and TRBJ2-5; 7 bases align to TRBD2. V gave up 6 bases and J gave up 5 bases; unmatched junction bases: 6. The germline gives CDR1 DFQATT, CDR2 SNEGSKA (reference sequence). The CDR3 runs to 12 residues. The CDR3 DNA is TGCAGTGCGAGGACTAGTTGGGAGACCCAGTACTTC. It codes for CSARTSWETQYF.